Listed here is a single TCR beta chain. Its antigen is not yet known. Nothing much larger sits one base from this clone, and base qualities are not available. The data were obtained in a study of blood T cell repertoires in COVID-19 (dated by TCRdb to the early 2020s). Study-wide context: The collaborator samples originated in the United States, Italy and Spain and spanned the acute and convalescent phases of COVID-19. Where available, HLA class I and class II types were taken from metadata supplied by the sample provider and were not determined by assay-based typing. Samples were obtained from the ongoing ImmuneRACE study (first 160 participants) and from over a thousand subjects provided by 6 global collaborators. The material from the prospective study consisted of cDNA or gDNA derived from T cells, B-cell-depleted T cells, or PBMCs. Deeply sampled blood TCRbeta repertoires from subjects exposed to, actively infected with, or recovered from COVID-19 were included in the dataset. The repertoires were released in a freely available public database meant as a resource for research on the immune response to SARS-CoV-2. The sample metadata nearly always contained a de-identified subject ID, COVID-19 status, age in years and sex.

In Seattle, one collaborating source enrolled patients while the infection was active and tracked those patients longitudinally over the course of disease. Whole blood was collected in K2EDTA tubes by collaborating institutions according to the institutions' own protocols. Collaborator samples were shipped for TCRbeta analysis as frozen whole blood, isolated PBMCs, or DNA extracted from either sample type. Results the study describes overall, beyond this receptor: How much clinical and demographic metadata was included differed by source and by participant, and the metadata was provided uncurated.

V lost 3 bases and J lost 0 bases, and the count of bases not matched to a germline gene is 6. The CDR3 runs 16 residues from the cysteine to the phenylalanine. The only DNA kept is the CDR3, 48 bases in frame from the first base. CDR1 and CDR2, per the germline V gene (reference sequence), are SSHAT and FNYEAQ. TCRbeta CDR3 regions were amplified from genomic DNA using the immunoSEQ Assay, a bias-controlled multiplex PCR. The authors processed their data as follows. Nucleated cell counts per sample were estimated from amplification of reference gene primers within the assay. To quantify the absolute abundance of each unique TCRbeta CDR3 rearrangement, sequence reads were collapsed and filtered. Productive Simpson clonality was computed per sample as the square root of Simpson's diversity index over productive rearrangements. The clones in this table, taken by TCRdb from immuneACCESS, are in-frame only. Not every clone is retained; where verified, under half of the shortfall comes from an unresolved V gene, and the cause of the rest is unknown. The DNA gave D and trimming, while V, J and clone size come from that table. The sample table contains approximately 150,000 clones; only one count was recorded for approximately 92% of them. The ten largest clones represent under 15% of the sample.

The material sequenced was peripheral blood. The clonotype comes from a man aged 18 to 30 with COVID-19, enrolled during active disease. This chain is built from TRBV7-7 and TRBJ2-5; 8 bases in the middle match TRBD2. The nucleotide sequence is given as TGTGCCAGCAGCTTTGATTTAGCGGGGTACCAAGAGACCCAGTACTTC. The resulting protein is CASSFDLAGYQETQYF.